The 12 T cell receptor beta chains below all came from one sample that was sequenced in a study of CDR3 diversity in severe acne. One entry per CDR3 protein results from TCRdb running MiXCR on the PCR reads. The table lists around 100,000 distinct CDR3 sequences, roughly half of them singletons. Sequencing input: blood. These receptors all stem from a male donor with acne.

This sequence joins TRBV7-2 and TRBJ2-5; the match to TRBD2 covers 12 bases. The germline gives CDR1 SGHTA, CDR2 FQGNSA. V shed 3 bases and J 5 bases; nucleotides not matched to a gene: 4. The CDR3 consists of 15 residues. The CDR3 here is CASSLSGLAGETQYF. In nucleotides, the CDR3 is TGTGCCAGCAGCTTGTCGGGACTAGCGGGTGAGACCCAGTACTTC.

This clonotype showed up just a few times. The CDR3 is CSARDVTSGRASLTHEQYF. CDR3 DNA: TGCAGTGCTAGAGATGTAACTAGCGGGAGGGCCTCACTGACTCACGAGCAGTACTTC. The V gene is TRBV20-1, the J gene TRBJ2-7, with 13 bases matching TRBD2. Trimming removed 0 bases from V and 5 bases from J; junction bases left unmatched: 16. This CDR3 spans 19 amino acids. From germline, CDR1 is DFQATT and CDR2 SNEGSKA (reference sequence).

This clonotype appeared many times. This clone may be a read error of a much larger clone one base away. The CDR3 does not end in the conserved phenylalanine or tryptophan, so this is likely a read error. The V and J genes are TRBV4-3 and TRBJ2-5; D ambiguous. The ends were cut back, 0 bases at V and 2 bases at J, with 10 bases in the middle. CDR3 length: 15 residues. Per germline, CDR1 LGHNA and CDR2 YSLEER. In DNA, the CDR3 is TGCGCCAGCAGCCAAGATAGGGAATTTCAAGAGACCCAGTACTCC. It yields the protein CASSQDREFQETQYS.

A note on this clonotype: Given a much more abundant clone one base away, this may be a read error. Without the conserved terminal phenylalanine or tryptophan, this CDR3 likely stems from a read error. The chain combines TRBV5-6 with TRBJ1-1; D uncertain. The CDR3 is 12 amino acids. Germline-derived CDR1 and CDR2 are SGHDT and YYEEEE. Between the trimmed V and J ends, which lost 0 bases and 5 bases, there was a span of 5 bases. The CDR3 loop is CASSLGQTEAFS. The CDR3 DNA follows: TGTGCCAGCAGCTTGGGACAAACTGAAGCTTTCTCT.

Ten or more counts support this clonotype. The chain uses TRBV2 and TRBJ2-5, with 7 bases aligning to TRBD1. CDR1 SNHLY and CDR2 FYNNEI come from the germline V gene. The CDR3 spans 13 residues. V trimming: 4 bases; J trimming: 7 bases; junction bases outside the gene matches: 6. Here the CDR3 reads CASSAAAGGTQYF. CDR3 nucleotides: TGTGCCAGCAGTGCAGCGGCAGGGGGGACCCAGTACTTC.

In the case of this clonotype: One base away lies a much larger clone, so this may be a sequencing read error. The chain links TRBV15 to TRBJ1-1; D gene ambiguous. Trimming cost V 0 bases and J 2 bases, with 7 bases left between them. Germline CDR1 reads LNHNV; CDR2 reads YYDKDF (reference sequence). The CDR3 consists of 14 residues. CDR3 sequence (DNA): TGTGCCACCAGCAGAGATCGTGCAAACACTGAAGCTTTCTTT. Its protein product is CATSRDRANTEAFF.

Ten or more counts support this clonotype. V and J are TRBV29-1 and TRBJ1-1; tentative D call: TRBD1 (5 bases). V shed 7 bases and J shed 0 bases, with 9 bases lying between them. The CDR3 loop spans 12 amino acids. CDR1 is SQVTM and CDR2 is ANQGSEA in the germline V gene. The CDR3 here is CSAEDMNTEAFF. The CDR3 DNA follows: TGCAGCGCCGAGGACATGAACACTGAAGCTTTCTTT.

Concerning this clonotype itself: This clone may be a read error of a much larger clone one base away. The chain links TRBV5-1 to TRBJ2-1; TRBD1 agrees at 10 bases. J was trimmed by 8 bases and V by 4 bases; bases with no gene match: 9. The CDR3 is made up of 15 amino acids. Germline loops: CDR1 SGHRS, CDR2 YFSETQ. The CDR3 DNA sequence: TGCGCCAGCAGCCCGGGACAGGGGACGCGTTATGAGCAGTTCTTC. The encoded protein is CASSPGQGTRYEQFF.

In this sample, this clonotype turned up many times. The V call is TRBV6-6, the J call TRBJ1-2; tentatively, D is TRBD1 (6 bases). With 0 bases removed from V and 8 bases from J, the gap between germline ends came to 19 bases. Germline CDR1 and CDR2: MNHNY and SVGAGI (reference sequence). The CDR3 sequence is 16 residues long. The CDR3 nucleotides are TGTGCCAGCAGTTACTCGATGAACCGGGACATCGGAGGCTACACCTTC. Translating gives CASSYSMNRDIGGYTF.

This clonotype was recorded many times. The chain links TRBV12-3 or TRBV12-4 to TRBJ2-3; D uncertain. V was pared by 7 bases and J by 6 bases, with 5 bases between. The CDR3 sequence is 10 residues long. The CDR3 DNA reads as TGTGCCAGCACCCGGGATACGCAGTATTTT. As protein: CASTRDTQYF.

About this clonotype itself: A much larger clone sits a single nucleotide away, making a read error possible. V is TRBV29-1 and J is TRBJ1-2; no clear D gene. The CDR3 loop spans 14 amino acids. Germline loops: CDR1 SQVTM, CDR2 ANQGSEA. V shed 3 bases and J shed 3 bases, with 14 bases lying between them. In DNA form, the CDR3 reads TGCAGCGTTGACATCGAGTCAGAAGACTATGGCTACACCTTC. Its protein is CSVDIESEDYGYTF.

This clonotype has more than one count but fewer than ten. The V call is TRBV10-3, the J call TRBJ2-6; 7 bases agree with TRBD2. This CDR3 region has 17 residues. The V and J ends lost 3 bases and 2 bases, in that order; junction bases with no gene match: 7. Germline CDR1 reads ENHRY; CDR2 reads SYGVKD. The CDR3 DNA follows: TGTGCCATCAGTGACGGGATTGCGGGGGCTGGGGCCAACGTCCTGACTTTC. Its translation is CAISDGIAGAGANVLTF.